These T cell receptor beta chains were read from a single sample in a study of blood T cell repertoires in COVID-19. Clones were sequenced by immunoSEQ multiplex PCR, and TCRdb holds only the in-frame ones, with some missing. This table holds about 130,000 clones, more than 70% found once. Sample: peripheral blood. The source of these receptors is a human donor in a cohort sampled during active COVID-19. Both conserved end residues are part of each CDR3. Each record gives: D gene, clone size, V gene, J gene, CDR3 protein, CDR3 DNA. The D gene is left open where the match is weak. Part of the rows lack a size; the others show once, few, many or a class for expanded clones.

d_gene: NA; abundance: once; v_gene: TRBV6-6; j_gene: TRBJ1-3; CDR3aa: CATSYSGNTIYF; CDR3nt: TGTGCTACCTCCTACTCTGGAAACACCATATATTTT
d_gene: NA; abundance: NA; v_gene: TRBV19; j_gene: TRBJ1-2; CDR3aa: CASSSWEGGYTF; CDR3nt: TGTGCCAGTAGTTCCTGGGAGGGCGGCTACACCTTC
d_gene: NA; abundance: few; v_gene: TRBV19; j_gene: TRBJ1-5; CDR3aa: CASSFGDNQPQHF; CDR3nt: TGTGCCAGTAGTTTTGGAGACAATCAGCCCCAGCATTTT
d_gene: NA; abundance: NA; v_gene: TRBV10-3; j_gene: TRBJ1-5; CDR3aa: CAISDLKNQPQHF; CDR3nt: TGTGCCATCAGTGACCTTAAAAATCAGCCCCAGCATTTT
d_gene: TRBD1; abundance: NA; v_gene: TRBV4-3; j_gene: TRBJ2-7; CDR3aa: CASSRGQAYEQYF; CDR3nt: TGCGCCAGTAGCCGTGGACAGGCCTACGAGCAGTACTTC
d_gene: NA; abundance: NA; v_gene: TRBV7-8; j_gene: TRBJ1-3; CDR3aa: CASSLYLAAGNTIYF; CDR3nt: TGTGCCAGCAGCTTATATCTTGCGGCTGGAAACACCATATATTTT
d_gene: TRBD1; abundance: NA; v_gene: TRBV7-9; j_gene: TRBJ2-3; CDR3aa: CASSVDRGTDTQYF; CDR3nt: TGTGCCAGCAGCGTAGACAGGGGCACAGATACGCAGTATTTT
d_gene: NA; abundance: NA; v_gene: TRBV7-2; j_gene: TRBJ2-5; CDR3aa: CASSLNPRVAQYF; CDR3nt: TGTGCCAGCAGCTTAAATCCACGGGTAGCCCAGTACTTC
d_gene: NA; abundance: NA; v_gene: TRBV6-8; j_gene: TRBJ1-4; CDR3aa: CATRGIFCEKLFF; CDR3nt: TGTGCCACCCGGGGGATTTTTTGTGAAAAACTGTTTTTT
d_gene: NA; abundance: few; v_gene: TRBV6-6; j_gene: TRBJ1-6; CDR3aa: CASSPPAGPFSSNSPLHF; CDR3nt: TGTGCCAGCAGTCCCCCCGCAGGGCCGTTCAGTTCGAATTCACCCCTCCACTTT
d_gene: NA; abundance: NA; v_gene: TRBV28; j_gene: TRBJ2-1; CDR3aa: CASSYIAASYNEQFF; CDR3nt: TGTGCCAGCAGTTATATAGCGGCCTCCTACAATGAGCAGTTCTTC
d_gene: NA; abundance: NA; v_gene: TRBV29-1; j_gene: TRBJ1-1; CDR3aa: CSVSPLGAEAFF; CDR3nt: TGCAGCGTTTCTCCCCTGGGCGCTGAAGCTTTCTTT
d_gene: NA; abundance: NA; v_gene: TRBV12-3/TRBV12-4; j_gene: TRBJ1-2; CDR3aa: CASSLERGYTF; CDR3nt: TGTGCCAGCAGTTTGGAGCGCGGCTACACCTTC
d_gene: TRBD2; abundance: NA; v_gene: TRBV24-1; j_gene: TRBJ2-1; CDR3aa: CATQSTSAVPNEQFF; CDR3nt: TGTGCCACCCAATCGACTAGCGCGGTACCTAATGAGCAGTTCTTC
d_gene: NA; abundance: NA; v_gene: TRBV5-1; j_gene: TRBJ2-1; CDR3aa: CASSLYRLKTTNEQFF; CDR3nt: TGCGCCAGCAGCTTGTATCGACTGAAAACCACCAATGAGCAGTTCTTC
d_gene: TRBD2; abundance: few; v_gene: TRBV5-1; j_gene: TRBJ2-3; CDR3aa: CASSLEPSGTTDTQYF; CDR3nt: TGCGCCAGCAGCTTGGAGCCTAGCGGGACGACAGATACGCAGTATTTT
d_gene: TRBD2; abundance: NA; v_gene: TRBV27; j_gene: TRBJ2-1; CDR3aa: CASSSLAGSDEQFF; CDR3nt: TGTGCCAGCAGTTCACTAGCGGGGAGCGATGAGCAGTTCTTC
d_gene: TRBD2; abundance: NA; v_gene: TRBV7-2; j_gene: TRBJ2-3; CDR3aa: CASSLSAGGSPDTQYF; CDR3nt: TGTGCCAGCTCATTGTCCGCGGGAGGTTCCCCCGATACGCAGTATTTT
d_gene: TRBD1; abundance: many; v_gene: TRBV3-1/TRBV3-2; j_gene: TRBJ1-2; CDR3aa: CASGGGYGYTF; CDR3nt: TGTGCTTCAGGGGGAGGCTATGGCTACACCTTC
d_gene: NA; abundance: NA; v_gene: TRBV12-2; j_gene: TRBJ2-1; CDR3aa: CASRSGTGIYNEQFF; CDR3nt: TGTGCAAGTCGCTCCGGGACAGGGATCTACAATGAGCAGTTCTTC
d_gene: TRBD2; abundance: NA; v_gene: TRBV4-2; j_gene: TRBJ2-1; CDR3aa: CASSQEGLAGSYNEQFF; CDR3nt: TGTGCCAGCAGCCAAGAAGGGCTAGCGGGGTCCTACAATGAGCAGTTCTTC
d_gene: NA; abundance: NA; v_gene: TRBV7-9; j_gene: TRBJ2-1; CDR3aa: CASSRAEGGNEQFF; CDR3nt: TGTGCCAGCAGCCGAGCTGAAGGGGGAAATGAGCAGTTCTTC
d_gene: TRBD1; abundance: NA; v_gene: TRBV18; j_gene: TRBJ1-2; CDR3aa: CASSLGTETYYTF; CDR3nt: TGTGCCAGCTCCCTTGGGACAGAGACCTACTACACCTTC
d_gene: NA; abundance: NA; v_gene: TRBV7-9; j_gene: TRBJ1-3; CDR3aa: CASSLVEGSDTIYF; CDR3nt: TGTGCCAGCAGCTTAGTGGAGGGGAGTGACACCATATATTTT
d_gene: NA; abundance: few; v_gene: TRBV21-1; j_gene: TRBJ2-6; CDR3aa: CASSKVVSSGANVLTF; CDR3nt: TGTGCCAGCAGCAAAGTAGTTTCCTCTGGGGCCAACGTCCTGACTTTC
d_gene: NA; abundance: NA; v_gene: TRBV5-1; j_gene: TRBJ2-1; CDR3aa: CASSLAPTGKSANEQFF; CDR3nt: TGCGCCAGCAGCTTGGCCCCGACAGGAAAGTCAGCCAATGAGCAGTTCTTC
d_gene: TRBD1; abundance: NA; v_gene: TRBV5-6; j_gene: TRBJ1-1; CDR3aa: CASSVPGQGATEAFF; CDR3nt: TGTGCCAGCAGCGTACCGGGACAGGGGGCAACTGAAGCTTTCTTT
d_gene: NA; abundance: NA; v_gene: TRBV28; j_gene: TRBJ2-7; CDR3aa: CASSLGAMYSYEQYF; CDR3nt: TGTGCCAGCAGTTTGGGGGCCATGTACTCCTACGAGCAGTACTTC
d_gene: NA; abundance: NA; v_gene: TRBV27; j_gene: TRBJ1-2; CDR3aa: CASSLSGTKGYGYTF; CDR3nt: TGTGCCAGCAGTTTGTCCGGGACAAAAGGCTATGGCTACACCTTC
d_gene: NA; abundance: NA; v_gene: TRBV12-5; j_gene: TRBJ2-7; CDR3aa: CASGSQQVHYEQYF; CDR3nt: TGTGCTAGTGGTTCGCAGCAGGTGCACTACGAGCAGTACTTC
d_gene: TRBD1; abundance: NA; v_gene: TRBV19; j_gene: TRBJ1-6; CDR3aa: CASTRQGVDNSPLHF; CDR3nt: TGTGCCAGTACCCGCCAGGGGGTGGATAATTCACCCCTCCACTTT
d_gene: NA; abundance: NA; v_gene: TRBV4-1; j_gene: TRBJ2-2; CDR3aa: CASSQWTGELAGHGELFF; CDR3nt: TGCGCCAGCAGCCAGTGGACAGGGGAACTAGCGGGGCACGGGGAGCTGTTTTTT
d_gene: NA; abundance: NA; v_gene: TRBV7-3; j_gene: TRBJ1-1; CDR3aa: CASSLEGDKTEAFF; CDR3nt: TGTGCCAGCAGCTTAGAAGGGGATAAAACTGAAGCTTTCTTT
d_gene: TRBD2; abundance: NA; v_gene: TRBV7-9; j_gene: TRBJ2-5; CDR3aa: CASSPGLAGVGETQYF; CDR3nt: TGTGCCAGCAGCCCGGGACTAGCGGGAGTGGGTGAGACCCAGTACTTC
d_gene: TRBD2; abundance: NA; v_gene: TRBV6-5; j_gene: TRBJ2-7; CDR3aa: CASSYASGGTYEQYF; CDR3nt: TGTGCCAGCAGTTACGCCTCCGGGGGGACCTACGAGCAGTACTTC
d_gene: TRBD1; abundance: NA; v_gene: TRBV6-5; j_gene: TRBJ1-2; CDR3aa: CATRLQGAGYGYTF; CDR3nt: TGTGCCACCCGACTCCAGGGGGCCGGCTATGGCTACACCTTC
d_gene: NA; abundance: NA; v_gene: TRBV7-9; j_gene: TRBJ2-1; CDR3aa: CASTPSTEGEQFF; CDR3nt: TGTGCCAGCACCCCGAGCACCGAGGGTGAGCAGTTCTTC
d_gene: NA; abundance: few; v_gene: TRBV18; j_gene: TRBJ1-5; CDR3aa: CASSPEVPGNQPQHF; CDR3nt: TGTGCCAGCTCACCCGAGGTACCAGGGAATCAGCCCCAGCATTTT
d_gene: NA; abundance: NA; v_gene: TRBV27; j_gene: TRBJ2-7; CDR3aa: CASTGDRIGEQYF; CDR3nt: TGTGCCAGCACCGGTGACAGGATTGGCGAGCAGTACTTC
d_gene: NA; abundance: NA; v_gene: TRBV7-9; j_gene: TRBJ1-4; CDR3aa: CASSLGAGVEKLFF; CDR3nt: TGTGCCAGCAGCCTTGGGGCAGGGGTGGAAAAACTGTTTTTT
d_gene: TRBD2; abundance: NA; v_gene: TRBV7-2; j_gene: TRBJ2-5; CDR3aa: CASSSELGTSEQETQYF; CDR3nt: TGTGCCAGCAGCTCCGAACTCGGGACTAGCGAACAAGAGACCCAGTACTTC
d_gene: NA; abundance: once; v_gene: TRBV5-4; j_gene: TRBJ2-7; CDR3aa: CASTDLTGSYEQYF; CDR3nt: TGTGCCAGCACCGACCTCACAGGGTCCTACGAGCAGTACTTC
d_gene: NA; abundance: NA; v_gene: TRBV4-1; j_gene: TRBJ2-5; CDR3aa: CASSAKQETQYF; CDR3nt: TGCGCCAGCAGCGCGAAGCAAGAGACCCAGTACTTC
d_gene: NA; abundance: NA; v_gene: TRBV7-8; j_gene: TRBJ1-1; CDR3aa: CASSPPQENTEAFF; CDR3nt: TGTGCCAGCAGCCCACCCCAGGAGAACACTGAAGCTTTCTTT
d_gene: NA; abundance: NA; v_gene: TRBV7-2; j_gene: TRBJ2-3; CDR3aa: CASSTRHGGAQYF; CDR3nt: TGTGCCAGCAGCACCCGACATGGAGGGGCGCAGTATTTT
d_gene: NA; abundance: NA; v_gene: TRBV11-3; j_gene: TRBJ1-1; CDR3aa: CASSLKSKGGRRALGAFF; CDR3nt: TGTGCCAGCAGCTTAAAAAGTAAAGGCGGTCGCAGGGCGCTCGGGGCTTTCTTT
d_gene: NA; abundance: NA; v_gene: TRBV5-5; j_gene: TRBJ1-1; CDR3aa: CASSFGGINTEAFF; CDR3nt: TGTGCCAGCAGCTTTGGGGGGATTAACACTGAAGCTTTCTTT
d_gene: NA; abundance: NA; v_gene: TRBV27; j_gene: TRBJ1-3; CDR3aa: CASSLNGGAISGNTIYF; CDR3nt: TGTGCCAGCAGTTTAAATGGGGGCGCTATCTCTGGAAACACCATATATTTT
d_gene: TRBD2; abundance: NA; v_gene: TRBV23-1; j_gene: TRBJ2-2; CDR3aa: CASSQRTSGDANTGELFF; CDR3nt: TGCGCCAGCAGTCAACGGACTAGCGGGGATGCGAACACCGGGGAGCTGTTTTTT
d_gene: TRBD1; abundance: NA; v_gene: TRBV27; j_gene: TRBJ2-1; CDR3aa: CASRTGATYNEQFF; CDR3nt: TGTGCCAGCAGAACAGGGGCTACCTACAATGAGCAGTTCTTC
d_gene: TRBD2; abundance: few; v_gene: TRBV14; j_gene: TRBJ2-7; CDR3aa: CASSPAGGGYEQYF; CDR3nt: TGTGCCAGCAGCCCTGCGGGGGGCGGCTACGAGCAGTACTTC
d_gene: TRBD2; abundance: NA; v_gene: TRBV6-5; j_gene: TRBJ2-1; CDR3aa: CASSPRTSYNEQFF; CDR3nt: TGTGCCAGCAGTCCCCGGACTAGCTACAATGAGCAGTTCTTC
d_gene: TRBD1; abundance: few; v_gene: TRBV12-3/TRBV12-4; j_gene: TRBJ1-1; CDR3aa: CASSFGTGGEAFF; CDR3nt: TGTGCCAGCAGTTTTGGGACAGGGGGTGAAGCTTTCTTT
d_gene: NA; abundance: few; v_gene: TRBV19; j_gene: TRBJ2-7; CDR3aa: CASSMSGPWDEQYF; CDR3nt: TGTGCCAGTAGTATGAGCGGGCCGTGGGACGAGCAGTACTTC
d_gene: TRBD2; abundance: few; v_gene: TRBV29-1; j_gene: TRBJ2-5; CDR3aa: CSVGKGVREGGETQYF; CDR3nt: TGCAGCGTTGGAAAAGGGGTGCGGGAGGGTGGCGAGACCCAGTACTTC
d_gene: NA; abundance: few; v_gene: TRBV5-4; j_gene: TRBJ1-1; CDR3aa: CASSPPQGMNTEAFF; CDR3nt: TGTGCCAGCAGCCCCCCTCAGGGGATGAACACTGAAGCTTTCTTT
d_gene: TRBD2; abundance: NA; v_gene: TRBV5-6; j_gene: TRBJ2-1; CDR3aa: CASSLAGGAAEQFF; CDR3nt: TGTGCCAGCAGCTTGGCGGGGGGGGCCGCTGAGCAGTTCTTC
d_gene: TRBD1; abundance: NA; v_gene: TRBV7-2; j_gene: TRBJ1-5; CDR3aa: CASSPAGGRNQPQHF; CDR3nt: TGTGCCAGCAGCCCAGCAGGGGGCCGCAATCAGCCCCAGCATTTT